One sample yielded the 23 T cell receptor beta chains listed below, sequenced in a study of shared clonotypes between healthy human individuals. Clones were read by immunoSEQ multiplex PCR, and TCRdb kept only the in-frame ones, dropping some. Altogether millions of clones are present, roughly 96% being singletons, with the ten largest covering under 0.15%. Input material: naive CD4+ T cells sorted from blood. Noted subset: CD45RA+ positively selected. The origin of the receptors is a man younger than 30 in good health.

This clone was recorded once. The chain has TRBV25-1 and TRBJ1-2, with 9 bases matching TRBD1. Germline values: CDR1 MGHDK, CDR2 SYGVNS. The CDR3 consists of 15 residues. Germline trimming cut 2 bases from V and 2 bases from J; bases unmatched to any gene: 3. CDR3 amino acids: CASSEGTGWNYGYTF. The CDR3 nucleotides read TGTGCCAGCAGTGAAGGGACAGGGTGGAACTATGGCTACACCTTC.

J is TRBJ1-6 and V is TRBV9; TRBD1 might be the D (5 bases). Between the trimmed V and J ends, which lost 5 bases and 7 bases, there was a span of 22 bases. Germline V lookup: CDR1 SGDLS, CDR2 YYNGEE. CDR3 length: 17 residues. The CDR3 region is CASSLTQEGPQNSPLHF. The CDR3 bases are TGTGCCAGCAGTTTAACACAGGAGGGGCCCCAAAATTCACCCCTCCACTTT.

The V and J genes are TRBV2 and TRBJ1-2; perhaps TRBD1 as D (6 bases). CDR1 is SNHLY and CDR2 is FYNNEI in the germline V gene. The V gene lost 7 bases and the J gene lost 1 base, with 13 bases spanning the gap. CDR3 size: 14 residues. The CDR3 region is CASIETGFNYGYTF. For the CDR3, the DNA is TGTGCCAGCATAGAGACAGGCTTTAACTATGGCTACACCTTC.

The chain employs TRBV7-9 and TRBJ1-1; D uncertain. The CDR3 has 15 residues. The ends were cut back, 7 bases at V and 0 bases at J, with 15 bases in the middle. Germline lookup yields CDR1 SEHNR and CDR2 FQNEAQ (reference sequence). The CDR3 region is CASKPSANMNTEAFF. DNA of the CDR3: TGTGCCAGCAAACCCAGCGCGAACATGAACACTGAAGCTTTCTTT.

The V gene is TRBV2, the J gene TRBJ2-4, with D perhaps matching TRBD1 or TRBD2 (6 bases each). Deletions cut 7 bases from V and 0 bases from J, with 10 bases between. The germline V gene has CDR1 SNHLY and CDR2 FYNNEI. The CDR3 has 14 residues. The CDR3, as DNA: TGTGCCAGCATAGGGGGGCTAGCCAAAAACATTCAGTACTTC. This encodes CASIGGLAKNIQYF.

The V gene is TRBV7-2, the J gene TRBJ2-5; 8 nucleotides align to TRBD1. CDR3 size: 15 residues. Germline V gene lookup returns CDR1 SGHTA and CDR2 FQGNSA. V dropped 1 base and J dropped 5; count of bases not matched to a gene: 6. The CDR3 nucleotides are TGTGCCAGCAGCTTAGAGGCAGGGGGCTGGGAGACCCAGTACTTC. It specifies CASSLEAGGWETQYF. Drawing the rest from reference TRBV7-2 and TRBJ2-5, the complete variable domain is GAGVSQSPSNKVTEKGKDVELRCDPISGHTALYWYRQSLGQGLEFLIYFQGNSAPDKSGLPSDRFSAERTGGSVSTLTIQRTQQEDSAVYLCASSLEAGGWETQYFGPGTRLLVL.

The chain carries TRBV7-2 and TRBJ2-1; 7 bases match TRBD2. The germline V gene has CDR1 SGHTA and CDR2 FQGNSA. This CDR3 comprises 15 residues. J gave up 10 bases and V 0 bases, and 9 bases lay outside the gene matches. CDR3 sequence: CASSLAPGLKPEQFF. The CDR3 DNA reads as TGTGCCAGCAGCTTAGCCCCGGGACTAAAGCCCGAGCAGTTCTTC.

On this clone: Other DNA sequences in the sample encode the same CDR3. The V and J genes are TRBV18 and TRBJ2-7; weak D call: TRBD2 (5 bases). CDR3 size: 12 residues. V lost 3 bases and J lost 4, with 7 bases in between. Germline CDR1 reads KGHSH; CDR2 reads LQKENI. CDR3 sequence reads: CASSPRGYEQYF. CDR3 in DNA: TGTGCCAGCTCACCCCGGGGTTACGAGCAGTACTTC. Full variable domain (rest looked up from reference TRBV18 and TRBJ2-7): NAGVMQNPRHLVRRRGQEARLRCSPMKGHSHVYWYRQLPEEGLKFMVYLQKENIIDESGMPKERFSAEFPKEGPSILRIQQVVRGDSAAYFCASSPRGYEQYFGPGTRLTVT.

This clone was observed a single time. V gene TRBV28 combines with J gene TRBJ2-7; 8 positions agree with TRBD1. V lost 6 bases and J lost 7; bases outside the gene matches: 5. This CDR3 region has 12 residues. Germline CDR1 reads MDHEN; CDR2 reads SYDVKM. As DNA, the CDR3 is TGTGCCAGCAGCACAGGGGGACGAGAGCAGTACTTC. It specifies CASSTGGREQYF.

This chain links TRBV5-1 with TRBJ2-7, with D possibly TRBD1 on 6 matching bases. The CDR3 covers 16 residues. V was shortened by 3 bases and J by 1 base, with 17 bases between the two germline ends. Germline V gene sequence: CDR1 SGHRS, CDR2 YFSETQ. The CDR3 region has the DNA TGCGCCAGCAGCTCCTCAAGCCGGGACACATCCTACGAGCAGTACTTC. It is translated as CASSSSSRDTSYEQYF.

V gene TRBV19 combines with J gene TRBJ1-6; 7 bases map to TRBD1. Germline loops: CDR1 LNHDA, CDR2 SQIVND (reference sequence). V lost 3 bases and J lost 6; bases outside the gene matches: 14. This CDR3 has 18 residues. Here the CDR3 DNA reads TGTGCCAGTAGTATGGGCTTTTCGAGGGGACAGCCTAATTCACCCCTCCACTTT. Encoded protein: CASSMGFSRGQPNSPLHF. Combining the CDR3 with reference TRBV19 and TRBJ1-6 gives the whole variable domain DGGITQSPKYLFRKEGQNVTLSCEQNLNHDAMYWYRQDPGQGLRLIYYSQIVNDFQKGDIAEGYSVSREKKESFPLTVTSAQKNPTAFYLCASSMGFSRGQPNSPLHFGNGTRLTVT.

V is TRBV27 and J is TRBJ1-1; a weak D match, TRBD1 (6 bases). Looked up from germline, CDR1 is MNHEY and CDR2 is SMNVEV (reference sequence). Deletions cut 3 bases from V and 4 bases from J, with 12 bases between. There are 14 residues in the CDR3. CDR3 sequence: CASSLGGSGTEAFF. DNA of the CDR3: TGTGCCAGCAGTTTGGGGGGCTCGGGCACTGAAGCTTTCTTT.

As to this clone: Other DNA sequences in this specimen translate into the identical CDR3. The chain employs TRBV11-2 and TRBJ1-1; D is ambiguous. Germline CDR1 and CDR2: SGHAT and FQNNGV. Trimming removed 2 bases from V and 1 base from J, with 8 bases in between. The CDR3 is made up of 14 amino acids. The CDR3 coding sequence is TGTGCCAGCAGCTTATCTCCGGGGAACACTGAAGCTTTCTTT. Translating gives CASSLSPGNTEAFF. Full variable domain (rest looked up from reference TRBV11-2 and TRBJ1-1): EAGVAQSPRYKIIEKRQSVAFWCNPISGHATLYWYQQILGQGPKLLIQFQNNGVVDDSQLPKDRFSAERLKGVDSTLKIQPAKLEDSAVYLCASSLSPGNTEAFFGQGTRLTVV.

The V gene is TRBV27, the J gene TRBJ2-7, with D possibly TRBD1 on 5 matching bases. The CDR3 runs to 15 residues. Germline V CDR1 and CDR2: MNHEY, SMNVEV (reference sequence). V lost 6 bases, J lost 2 bases, and 17 bases lay in between. For the CDR3, the DNA is TGTGCCAGCAGCCCCGACAGTCATCCCACCTACGAGCAGTACTTC. This gives the protein CASSPDSHPTYEQYF.

J is TRBJ1-1 and V is TRBV15; a possible D gene is TRBD1 (6 bases). With 0 bases removed from V and 11 bases from J, the gap between germline ends came to 13 bases. CDR1 LNHNV and CDR2 YYDKDF come from the germline V gene (reference sequence). CDR3 length equals 13 residues. CDR3 DNA sequence: TGTGCCACCAGCAGAGACTTCTCAGGGGAGGCTTTCTTT. Residues: CATSRDFSGEAFF. Full variable domain (remainder filled in from reference TRBV15 and TRBJ1-1): DAMVIQNPRYQVTQFGKPVTLSCSQTLNHNVMYWYQQKSSQAPKLLFHYYDKDFNNEADTPDNFQSRRPNTSFCFLDIRSPGLGDTAMYLCATSRDFSGEAFFGQGTRLTVV.

The rearrangement links TRBV28 to TRBJ1-1; D is undetermined. CDR1 and CDR2 from the germline V gene are MDHEN and SYDVKM. The CDR3 extends over 15 amino acids. Trimming stripped 4 bases from V and 11 bases from J, with 23 bases between. The CDR3 protein is CASSSPPGEARAAFF. CDR3 nucleotide sequence: TGTGCCAGCAGTTCCCCACCCGGTGAAGCGAGAGCGGCTTTCTTT.

The chain recombines TRBV7-2 with TRBJ2-7; D unresolved. V lost 5 bases to trimming and J lost 2 bases, with 7 bases between them. CDR1 and CDR2 from the germline V gene are SGHTA and FQGNSA. The CDR3 is made up of 12 amino acids. The CDR3: CASSRYPYEQYF. CDR3 in DNA: TGTGCCAGCAGCCGATACCCCTACGAGCAGTACTTC.

Concerning this clone: Other nucleotide sequences from this sample produce the same CDR3. V and J are TRBV7-2 and TRBJ1-2; unclear D gene. CDR3 length: 14 residues. The germline V gene encodes CDR1 SGHTA and CDR2 FQGNSA. Trimming removed 1 base at V and 2 bases at J, with 8 bases between. This CDR3 reads CASSLVPGNYGYTF. CDR3 DNA sequence: TGTGCCAGCAGCTTAGTTCCGGGGAACTATGGCTACACCTTC.

The chain uses TRBV27 and TRBJ1-1, with 9 nucleotides matching TRBD1. The CDR3 contains 14 residues. The germline gives CDR1 MNHEY, CDR2 SMNVEV (reference sequence). The J segment lost 7 bases and the V segment lost 2 bases, leaving 5 bases of the junction unmatched. The chain's CDR3 is CASSLRDRVGEAFF. The CDR3 DNA follows: TGTGCCAGCAGTTTAAGGGACAGGGTCGGTGAAGCTTTCTTT.

The chain joins TRBV2 to TRBJ1-1, with D unclear. V lost 4 bases, J lost 0 bases, and 9 bases lay in between. This CDR3 has 14 amino acids. The germline gives CDR1 SNHLY, CDR2 FYNNEI. The CDR3 DNA is TGTGCCAGCAGTGTTATAGGAATGAACACTGAAGCTTTCTTT. Protein product: CASSVIGMNTEAFF.

V usage is TRBV28 and J usage is TRBJ2-2; D could derive from TRBD1 or TRBD2 (6 bases each). The CDR3 spans 19 residues. CDR1 is MDHEN and CDR2 is SYDVKM in the germline V gene. With 4 bases removed from V and 10 bases from J, the gap between germline ends came to 31 bases. As DNA, the CDR3 is TGTGCCAGCAGTTCCGGCCTTGGGGGGCGCCCGCACGGGGCCCTGGAGCTGTTTTTT. As protein: CASSSGLGGRPHGALELFF.

The V and J genes are TRBV7-2 and TRBJ2-5, with TRBD2 matching 12 bases. The CDR3 has 21 amino acids. Germline CDR1 and CDR2: SGHTA and FQGNSA. V dropped 0 bases and J dropped 0; count of bases not matched to a gene: 14. In nucleotides, the CDR3 is TGTGCCAGCAGCTTAGCACCTCGCTTCGGGCCTAGCGGGGGGGACCAAGAGACCCAGTACTTC. Its translation is CASSLAPRFGPSGGDQETQYF.

The chain links TRBV29-1 to TRBJ2-7; D gene unclear. CDR3 length: 13 amino acids. Trimming took 6 bases from V and 0 from J, leaving 12 bases between them. Germline V gives CDR1 SQVTM, CDR2 ANQGSEA. The CDR3 reads CSVTGRFSYEQYF. CDR3 nucleotide sequence: TGCAGCGTGACGGGTAGGTTCTCCTACGAGCAGTACTTC.